Sequencing of this T cell receptor beta chain was carried out in a study of shared clonotypes between healthy human individuals. As concerns this clone: Its antigen is not identified.

Only in-frame clones appear in the TCRdb table, and some are missing; sequencing was by immunoSEQ multiplex PCR. The sample has about 2,500,000 clones, more than 80% seen once. General study points: Among non-shared clonotypes, generation probabilities were lower than among those shared by all four donors. Naive subsets generally had larger estimated richness than memory subsets. Sampling involved blood alone; tissue repertoires likely differ. It was the few donors that limited the genetic and exposure-history diversity represented.

This CDR3 spans 17 amino acids. Trimming removed 1 base from V and 0 bases from J, with 10 bases in between. Germline CDR1 and CDR2: SGHTA and FQGNSA. This clonotype originated in a man aged 18 to 30 in good health. The J gene is TRBJ1-6, the V gene TRBV7-2, with unresolved D. Sequences were obtained from naive CD4+ T cells sorted from blood. Noted subset: CD45RA+ positively selected. CDR3 coding DNA: TGTGCCAGCAGCTTAGACCCCCAGAGCTCCTATAATTCACCCCTCCACTTT. It is translated as CASSLDPQSSYNSPLHF.